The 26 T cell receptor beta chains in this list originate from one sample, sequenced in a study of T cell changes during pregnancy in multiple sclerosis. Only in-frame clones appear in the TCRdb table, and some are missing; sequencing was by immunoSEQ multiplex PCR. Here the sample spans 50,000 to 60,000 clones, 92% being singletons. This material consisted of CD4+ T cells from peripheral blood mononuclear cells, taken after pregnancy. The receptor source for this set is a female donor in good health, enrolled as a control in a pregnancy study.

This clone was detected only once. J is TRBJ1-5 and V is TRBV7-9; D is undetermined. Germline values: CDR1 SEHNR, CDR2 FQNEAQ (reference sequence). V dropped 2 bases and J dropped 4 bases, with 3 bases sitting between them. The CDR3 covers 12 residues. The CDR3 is CASSLSNQPQHF. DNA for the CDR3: TGTGCCAGCAGCTTATCTAATCAGCCCCAGCATTTT.

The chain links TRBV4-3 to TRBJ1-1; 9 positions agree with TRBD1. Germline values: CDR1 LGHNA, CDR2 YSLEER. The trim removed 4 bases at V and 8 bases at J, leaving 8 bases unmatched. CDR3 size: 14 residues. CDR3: CASSRDRVGKEAFF. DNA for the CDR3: TGCGCCAGCAGCCGGGACAGGGTCGGGAAGGAAGCTTTCTTT.

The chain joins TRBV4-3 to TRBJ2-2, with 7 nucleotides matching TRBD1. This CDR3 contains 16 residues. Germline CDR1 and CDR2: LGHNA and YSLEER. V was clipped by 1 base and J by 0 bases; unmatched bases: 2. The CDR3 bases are TGCGCCAGCAGCCAAGCAGGGGGACCGAACACCGGGGAGCTGTTTTTT. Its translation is CASSQAGGPNTGELFF.

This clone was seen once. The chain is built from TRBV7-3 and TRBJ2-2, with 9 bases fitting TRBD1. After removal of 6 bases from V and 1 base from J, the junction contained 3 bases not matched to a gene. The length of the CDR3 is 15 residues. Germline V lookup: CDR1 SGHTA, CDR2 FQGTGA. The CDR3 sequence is CASRAGQGNTGELFF. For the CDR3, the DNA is TGTGCCAGCAGGGCGGGACAGGGGAACACCGGGGAGCTGTTTTTT.

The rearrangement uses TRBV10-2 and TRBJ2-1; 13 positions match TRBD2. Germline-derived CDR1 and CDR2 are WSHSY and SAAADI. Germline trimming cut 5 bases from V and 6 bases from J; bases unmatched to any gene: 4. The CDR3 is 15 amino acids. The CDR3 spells CASSILAGGPNEQFF. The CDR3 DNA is TGCGCCAGCAGTATACTAGCGGGGGGGCCCAATGAGCAGTTCTTC.

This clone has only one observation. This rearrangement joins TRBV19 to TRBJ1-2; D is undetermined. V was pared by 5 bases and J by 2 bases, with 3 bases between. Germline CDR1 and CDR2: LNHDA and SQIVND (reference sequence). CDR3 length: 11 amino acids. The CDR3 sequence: CASSANYGYTF. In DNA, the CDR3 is TGTGCCAGTAGTGCGAACTATGGCTACACCTTC.

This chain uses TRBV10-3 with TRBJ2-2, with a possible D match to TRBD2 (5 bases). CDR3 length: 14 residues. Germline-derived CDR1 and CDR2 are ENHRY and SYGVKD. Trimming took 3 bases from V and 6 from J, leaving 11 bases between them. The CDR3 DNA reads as TGTGCCATCAGTGACGGAGGTGCGGCCGGGGAGCTGTTTTTT. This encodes CAISDGGAAGELFF.

CDR3 bases: TGTGCCAGCAGCGTAGGTTCTCGGTATAGTTTCCAAGAGACCCAGTACTTC. Its translation: CASSVGSRYSFQETQYF. The genes are TRBV9 and TRBJ2-5; D is unclear. V gave up 0 bases and J gave up 1 base, with 16 bases separating them. The germline CDR1 and CDR2 sequences are SGDLS and YYNGEE. This CDR3 spans 17 amino acids. The full variable domain, with the rest looked up from reference TRBV9 and TRBJ2-5, is DSGVTQTPKHLITATGQRVTLRCSPRSGDLSVYWYQQSLDQGLQFLIQYYNGEERAKGNILERFSAQQFPDLHSELNLSSLELGDSALYFCASSVGSRYSFQETQYFGPGTRLLVL.

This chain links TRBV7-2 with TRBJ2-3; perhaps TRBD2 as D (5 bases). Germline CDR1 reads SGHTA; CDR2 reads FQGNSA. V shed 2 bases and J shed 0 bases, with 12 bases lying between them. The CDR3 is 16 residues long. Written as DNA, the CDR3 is TGTGCCAGCAGCTTACAACCGACTACTAGCACAGATACGCAGTATTTT. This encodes CASSLQPTTSTDTQYF.

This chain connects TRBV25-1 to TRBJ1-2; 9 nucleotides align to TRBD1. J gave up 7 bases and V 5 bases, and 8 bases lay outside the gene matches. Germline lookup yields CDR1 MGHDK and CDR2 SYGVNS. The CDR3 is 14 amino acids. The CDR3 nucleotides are TGTGCCAGCAGTCCGGACAGGGGAGTGGGTGGCTACACCTTC. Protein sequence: CASSPDRGVGGYTF.

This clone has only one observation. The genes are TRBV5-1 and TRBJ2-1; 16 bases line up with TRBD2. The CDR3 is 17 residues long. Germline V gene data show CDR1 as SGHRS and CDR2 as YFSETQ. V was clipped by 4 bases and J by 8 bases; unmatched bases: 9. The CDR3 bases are TGCGCCAGCAGCGGCCCCGGGACTAGCGGGGGGGAGGATGAGCAGTTCTTC. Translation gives CASSGPGTSGGEDEQFF.

This CDR3 reads CASRTDRLNTEAFF. CDR3 nucleotide sequence: TGTGCCAGCAGGACCGACAGGCTCAACACTGAAGCTTTCTTT. The chain combines TRBV25-1 with TRBJ1-1, with a possible D match to TRBD1 (6 bases). The CDR3 loop spans 14 amino acids. Trimming left V 6 bases short and J 2 bases short, with 13 bases between. From germline, CDR1 is MGHDK and CDR2 SYGVNS.

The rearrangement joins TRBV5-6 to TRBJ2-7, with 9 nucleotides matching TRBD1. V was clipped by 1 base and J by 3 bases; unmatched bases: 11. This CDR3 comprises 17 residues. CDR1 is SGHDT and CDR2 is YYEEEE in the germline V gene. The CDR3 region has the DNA TGTGCCAGCAGCTTGAACCCATTCCGGGACAGGGTCTACGAGCAGTACTTC. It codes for CASSLNPFRDRVYEQYF.

The CDR3 loop reads CASAAVKGDNEQFF. CDR3 DNA: TGTGCCAGCGCAGCGGTTAAGGGGGACAATGAGCAGTTCTTC. V gene TRBV7-9 combines with J gene TRBJ2-1; D might be TRBD1 (6 bases). V was trimmed by 8 bases and J by 5 bases, leaving 16 bases between them. The CDR3 covers 14 residues. Germline CDR1 is SEHNR and CDR2 is FQNEAQ (reference sequence).

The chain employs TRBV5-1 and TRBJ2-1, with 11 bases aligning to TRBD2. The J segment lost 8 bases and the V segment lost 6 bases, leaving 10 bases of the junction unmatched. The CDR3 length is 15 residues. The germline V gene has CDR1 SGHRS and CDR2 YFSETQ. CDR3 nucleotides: TGCGCCAGCACACAACTAGCGGGGGTAGTCGATGAGCAGTTCTTC. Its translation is CASTQLAGVVDEQFF.

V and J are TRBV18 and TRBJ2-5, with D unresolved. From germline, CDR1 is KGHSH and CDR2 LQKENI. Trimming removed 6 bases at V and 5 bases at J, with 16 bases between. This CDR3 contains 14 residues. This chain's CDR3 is CASSPDPTWETQYF. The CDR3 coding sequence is TGTGCCAGCTCGCCCGATCCTACGTGGGAGACCCAGTACTTC.

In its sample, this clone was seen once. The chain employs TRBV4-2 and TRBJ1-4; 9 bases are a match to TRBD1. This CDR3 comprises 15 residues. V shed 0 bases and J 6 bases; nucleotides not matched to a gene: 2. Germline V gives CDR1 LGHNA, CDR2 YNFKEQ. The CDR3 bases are TGTGCCAGCAGCCAAGAGGGACAGGGATATGAAAAACTGTTTTTT. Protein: CASSQEGQGYEKLFF.

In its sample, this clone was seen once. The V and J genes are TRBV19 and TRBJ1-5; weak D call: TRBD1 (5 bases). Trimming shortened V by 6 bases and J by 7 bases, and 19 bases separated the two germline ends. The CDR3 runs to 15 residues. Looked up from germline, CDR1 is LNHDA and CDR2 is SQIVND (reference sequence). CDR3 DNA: TGTGCCAGTAGCCCTACGGGGGGGACCGGGCAGCCCCAGCATTTT. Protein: CASSPTGGTGQPQHF.

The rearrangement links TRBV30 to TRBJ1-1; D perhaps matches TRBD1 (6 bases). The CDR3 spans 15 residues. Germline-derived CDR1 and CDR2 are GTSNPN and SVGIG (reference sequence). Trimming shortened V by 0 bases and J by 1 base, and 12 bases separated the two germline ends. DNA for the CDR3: TGTGCCTGGAGTGTAGGGGGGGCCGGGAACACTGAAGCTTTCTTT. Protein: CAWSVGGAGNTEAFF.

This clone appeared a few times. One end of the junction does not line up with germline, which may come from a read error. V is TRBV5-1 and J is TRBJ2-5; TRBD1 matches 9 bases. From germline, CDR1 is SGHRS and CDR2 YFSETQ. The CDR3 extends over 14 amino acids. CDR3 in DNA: TGCGCCAGCAGCTTGGGGACAGGGGCTACGTTTGGGGACTTC. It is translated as CASSLGTGATFGDF.

The CDR3, as DNA: TGTGCCAGCAGCGCCAGGTACAGGGACACTGAAGCTTTCTTT. Amino acid sequence: CASSARYRDTEAFF. The chain recombines TRBV5-5 with TRBJ1-1, with D maybe TRBD1 (6 bases). CDR1 and CDR2 (germline): SGHKS, YYEKEE (reference sequence). The CDR3 sequence is 14 residues long. The V end lost 4 bases, the J end lost 3 bases, and 13 bases lay between the germline ends. The variable domain in full, completed from reference TRBV5-5 and TRBJ1-1, reads DAGVTQSPTHLIKTRGQQVTLRCSPISGHKSVSWYQQVLGQGPQFIFQYYEKEERGRGNFPDRFSARQFPNYSSELNVNALLLGDSALYLCASSARYRDTEAFFGQGTRLTVV.

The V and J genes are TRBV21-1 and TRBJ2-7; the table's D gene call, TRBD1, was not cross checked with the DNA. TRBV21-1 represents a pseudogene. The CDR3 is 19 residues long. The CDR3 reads CASSKVGWQGEKKSYEQYF. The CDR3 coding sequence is TGTGCCAGCAGCAAAGTCGGCTGGCAGGGGGAAAAAAAGTCCTACGAGCAGTACTTC.

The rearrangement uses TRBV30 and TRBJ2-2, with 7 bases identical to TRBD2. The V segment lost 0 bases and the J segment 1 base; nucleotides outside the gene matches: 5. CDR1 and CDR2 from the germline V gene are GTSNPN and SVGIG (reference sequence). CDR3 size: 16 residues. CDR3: CAWSVWSGGNTGELFF. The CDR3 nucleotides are TGTGCCTGGAGTGTATGGTCGGGGGGGAACACCGGGGAGCTGTTTTTT.

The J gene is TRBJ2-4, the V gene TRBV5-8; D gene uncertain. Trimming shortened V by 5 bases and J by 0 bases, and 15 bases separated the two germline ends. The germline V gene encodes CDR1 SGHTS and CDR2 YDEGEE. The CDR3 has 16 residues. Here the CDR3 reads CASSPLTFLAKNIQYF. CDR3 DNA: TGTGCCAGCAGTCCACTTACGTTTCTAGCCAAAAACATTCAGTACTTC.

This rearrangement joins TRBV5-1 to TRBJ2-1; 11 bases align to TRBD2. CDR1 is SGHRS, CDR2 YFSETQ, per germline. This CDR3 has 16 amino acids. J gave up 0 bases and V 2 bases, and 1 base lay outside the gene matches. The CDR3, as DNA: TGCGCCAGCAGCTTACTAGCGGGGGCCTCCTACAATGAGCAGTTCTTC. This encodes CASSLLAGASYNEQFF.

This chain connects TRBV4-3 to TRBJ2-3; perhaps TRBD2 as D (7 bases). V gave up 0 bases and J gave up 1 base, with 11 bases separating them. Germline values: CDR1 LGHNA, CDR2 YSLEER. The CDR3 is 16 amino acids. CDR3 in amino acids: CASSQEGGGRTDTQYF. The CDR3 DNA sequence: TGCGCCAGCAGCCAAGAAGGGGGGGGCCGCACAGATACGCAGTATTTT.